The clone carrying this T cell receptor (beta chain) was found many times. The antigen is undetermined. Moderate-to-severe activity, with CAS ≥3, NOSPECS ≥4 and duration under 3 months, characterized the donors with ophthalmopathy. As the template, RNA transcripts were used to amplify TCR beta CDR3 regions. HTBI primers were employed in first-round RT-PCR, then a second-round multiplex PCR followed. TCRdb independently ran MiXCR on the multiplex PCR reads; one entry per CDR3 protein. The data contain about 200,000 distinct CDR3 sequences, 25% to 35% of them singletons. The data derive from a study of Graves' ophthalmopathy and Graves' hyperthyroidism. Broader study findings: Built on 13 signatures, a model told ophthalmopathy apart from stable hyperthyroidism with 85% to 90% sensitivity and 70% to 82% specificity. Most expanded clonotypes in thyroid above 0.001 frequency also showed up in blood.

V shed 4 bases, J shed 7 bases, and the junction held 8 bases outside the gene matches. CDR3 length equals 14 residues. Input material: peripheral blood. The chain has TRBV12-3 or TRBV12-4 and TRBJ2-7, with TRBD2 matching over 9 bases. The receptor was derived from a middle-aged man with Graves' ophthalmopathy. CDR3: CASSSSGIGGEQYF. In nucleotides, the CDR3 is TGTGCCAGCAGTTCTAGCGGGATTGGAGGGGAGCAGTACTTC.